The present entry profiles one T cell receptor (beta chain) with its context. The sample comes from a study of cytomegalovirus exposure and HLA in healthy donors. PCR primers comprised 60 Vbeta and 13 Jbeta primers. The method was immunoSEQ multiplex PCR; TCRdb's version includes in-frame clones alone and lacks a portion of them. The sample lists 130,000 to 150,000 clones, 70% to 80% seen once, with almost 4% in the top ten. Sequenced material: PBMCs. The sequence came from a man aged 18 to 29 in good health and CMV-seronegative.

CDR3 nucleotides: TGTGCCAGCAGCTTAGATCACTGGGGCTCCAGGGGCACTGAAGCTTTCTTT. This gives the protein CASSLDHWGSRGTEAFF. The chain couples TRBV11-2 to TRBJ1-1, with a tentative D call TRBD1 (6 bases). V was pared by 0 bases and J by 4 bases, with 18 bases between. Germline V gives CDR1 SGHAT, CDR2 FQNNGV. CDR3 length: 17 residues.